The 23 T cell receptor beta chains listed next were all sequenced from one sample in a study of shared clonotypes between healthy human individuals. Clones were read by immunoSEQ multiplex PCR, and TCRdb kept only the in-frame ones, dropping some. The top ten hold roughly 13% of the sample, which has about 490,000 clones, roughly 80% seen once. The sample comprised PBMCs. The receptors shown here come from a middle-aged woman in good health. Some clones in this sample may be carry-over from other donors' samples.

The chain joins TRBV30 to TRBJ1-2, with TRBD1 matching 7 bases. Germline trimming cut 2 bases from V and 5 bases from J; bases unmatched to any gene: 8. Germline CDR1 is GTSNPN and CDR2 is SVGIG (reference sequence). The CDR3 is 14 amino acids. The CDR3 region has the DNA TGTGCCTGGAGTCGGTCCGGGACAGTTTATGGCTACACCTTC. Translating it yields CAWSRSGTVYGYTF.

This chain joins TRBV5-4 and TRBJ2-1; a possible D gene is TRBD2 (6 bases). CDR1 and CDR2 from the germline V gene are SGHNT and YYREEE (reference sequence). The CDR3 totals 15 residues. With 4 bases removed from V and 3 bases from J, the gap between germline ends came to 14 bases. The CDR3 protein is CASSRKRASYNEQFF. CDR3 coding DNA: TGTGCCAGCAGCCGGAAGCGGGCCAGCTACAATGAGCAGTTCTTC.

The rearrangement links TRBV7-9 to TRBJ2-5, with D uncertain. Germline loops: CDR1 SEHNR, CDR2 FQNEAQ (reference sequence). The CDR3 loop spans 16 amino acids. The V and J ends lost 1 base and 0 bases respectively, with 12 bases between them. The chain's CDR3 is CASSLGTGWYQETQYF. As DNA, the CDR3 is TGTGCCAGCAGCTTAGGTACGGGCTGGTACCAAGAGACCCAGTACTTC.

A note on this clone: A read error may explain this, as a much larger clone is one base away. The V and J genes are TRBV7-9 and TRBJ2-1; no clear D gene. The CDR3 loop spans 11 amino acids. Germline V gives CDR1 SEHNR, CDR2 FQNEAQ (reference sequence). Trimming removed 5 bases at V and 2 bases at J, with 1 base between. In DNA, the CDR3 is TGTGCCAGCAGCGCCTACAATGAGCAGTTCTTC. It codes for CASSAYNEQFF.

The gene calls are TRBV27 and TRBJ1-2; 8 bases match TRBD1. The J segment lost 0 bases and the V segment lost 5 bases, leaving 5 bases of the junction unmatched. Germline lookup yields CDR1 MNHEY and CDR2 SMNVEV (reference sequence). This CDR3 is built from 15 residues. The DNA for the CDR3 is TGTGCCAGCAGTCCGGGGACAGGACCTAACTATGGCTACACCTTC. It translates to CASSPGTGPNYGYTF.

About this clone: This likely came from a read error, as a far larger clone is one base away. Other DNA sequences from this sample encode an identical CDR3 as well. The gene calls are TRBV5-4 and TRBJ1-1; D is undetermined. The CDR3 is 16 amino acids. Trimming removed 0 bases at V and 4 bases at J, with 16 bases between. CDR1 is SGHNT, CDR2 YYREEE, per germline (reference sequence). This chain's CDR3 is CASSLAPGEKGTEAFF. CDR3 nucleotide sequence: TGTGCCAGCAGCTTGGCCCCGGGTGAGAAGGGCACTGAAGCTTTCTTT.

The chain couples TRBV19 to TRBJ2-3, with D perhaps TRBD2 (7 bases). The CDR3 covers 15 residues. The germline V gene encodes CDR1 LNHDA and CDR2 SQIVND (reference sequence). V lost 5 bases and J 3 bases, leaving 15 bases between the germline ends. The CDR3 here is CASSSPGEGTDTQYF. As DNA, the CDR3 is TGTGCCAGTAGTTCCCCAGGGGAGGGTACAGATACGCAGTATTTT.

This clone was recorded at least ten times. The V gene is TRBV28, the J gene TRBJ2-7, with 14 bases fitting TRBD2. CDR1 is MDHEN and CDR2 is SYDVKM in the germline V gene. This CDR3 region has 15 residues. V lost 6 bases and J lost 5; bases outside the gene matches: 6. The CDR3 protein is CASRLGLAGVNEQYF. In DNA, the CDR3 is TGTGCCAGCAGATTGGGACTAGCGGGAGTAAACGAGCAGTACTTC.

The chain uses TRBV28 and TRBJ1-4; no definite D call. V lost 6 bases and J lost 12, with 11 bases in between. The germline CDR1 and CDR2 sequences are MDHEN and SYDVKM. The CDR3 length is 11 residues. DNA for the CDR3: TGTGCCAGCAGGGACCTGAAAGAACTGTTTTTT. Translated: CASRDLKELFF.

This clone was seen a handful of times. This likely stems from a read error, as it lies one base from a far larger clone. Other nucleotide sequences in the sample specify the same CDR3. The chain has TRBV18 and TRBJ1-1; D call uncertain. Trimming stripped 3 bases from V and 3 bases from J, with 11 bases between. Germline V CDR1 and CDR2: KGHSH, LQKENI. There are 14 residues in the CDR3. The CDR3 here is CASSPPSVDTEAFF. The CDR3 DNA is TGTGCCAGCTCACCGCCCTCTGTTGACACTGAAGCTTTCTTT.

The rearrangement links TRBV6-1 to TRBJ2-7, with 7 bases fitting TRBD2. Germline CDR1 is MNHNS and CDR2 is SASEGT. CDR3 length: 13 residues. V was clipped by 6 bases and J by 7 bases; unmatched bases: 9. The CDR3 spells CASRVGRAGEQYF. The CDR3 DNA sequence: TGTGCCAGCAGGGTTGGGAGGGCCGGGGAGCAGTACTTC.

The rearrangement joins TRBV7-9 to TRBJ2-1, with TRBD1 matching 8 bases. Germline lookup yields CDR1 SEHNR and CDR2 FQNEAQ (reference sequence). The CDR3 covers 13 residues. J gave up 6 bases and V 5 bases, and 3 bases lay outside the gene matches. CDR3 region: CASSPTGVNEQFF. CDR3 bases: TGTGCCAGCAGCCCGACAGGGGTCAATGAGCAGTTCTTC.

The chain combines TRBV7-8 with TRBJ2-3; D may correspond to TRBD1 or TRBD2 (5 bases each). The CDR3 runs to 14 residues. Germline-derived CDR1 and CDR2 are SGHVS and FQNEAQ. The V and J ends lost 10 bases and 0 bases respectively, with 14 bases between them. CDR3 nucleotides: TGTGCCACCCTCTGGGGACCTAGCACAGATACGCAGTATTTT. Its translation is CATLWGPSTDTQYF.

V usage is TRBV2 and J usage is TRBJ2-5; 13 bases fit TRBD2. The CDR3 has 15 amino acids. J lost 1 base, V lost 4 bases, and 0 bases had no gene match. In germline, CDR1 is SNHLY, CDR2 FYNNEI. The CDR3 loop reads CASSGTSGSQETQYF. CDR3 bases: TGTGCCAGCAGTGGGACTAGCGGGAGCCAAGAGACCCAGTACTTC.

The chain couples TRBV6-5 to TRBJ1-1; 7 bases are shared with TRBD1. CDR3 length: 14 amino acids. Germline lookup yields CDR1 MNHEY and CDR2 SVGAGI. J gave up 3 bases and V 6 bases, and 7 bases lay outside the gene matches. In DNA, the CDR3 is TGTGCCAGCAGAGAACAGGGGTTGTACACTGAAGCTTTCTTT. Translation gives CASREQGLYTEAFF.

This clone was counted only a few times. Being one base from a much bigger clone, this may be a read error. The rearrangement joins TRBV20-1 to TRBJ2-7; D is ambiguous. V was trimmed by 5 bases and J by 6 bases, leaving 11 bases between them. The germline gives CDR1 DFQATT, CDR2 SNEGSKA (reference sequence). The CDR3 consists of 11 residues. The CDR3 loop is CSAPVLSEQYF. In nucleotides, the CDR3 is TGCAGTGCTCCCGTACTCTCCGAGCAGTACTTC.

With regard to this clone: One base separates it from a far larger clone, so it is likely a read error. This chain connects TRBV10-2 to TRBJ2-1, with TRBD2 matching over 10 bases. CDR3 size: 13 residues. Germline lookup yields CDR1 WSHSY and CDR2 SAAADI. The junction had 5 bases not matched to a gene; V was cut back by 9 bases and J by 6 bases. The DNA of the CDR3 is TGCGCCAGTAGACTAGCGGGTATCAATGAGCAGTTCTTC. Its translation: CASRLAGINEQFF.

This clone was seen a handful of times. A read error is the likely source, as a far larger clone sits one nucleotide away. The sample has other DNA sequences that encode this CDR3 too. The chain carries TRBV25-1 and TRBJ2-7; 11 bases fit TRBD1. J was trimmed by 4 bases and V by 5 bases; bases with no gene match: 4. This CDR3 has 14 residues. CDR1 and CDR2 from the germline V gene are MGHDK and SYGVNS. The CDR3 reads CASSRTGGTYEQYF. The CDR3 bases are TGTGCCAGCAGTAGGACAGGGGGCACATACGAGCAGTACTTC.

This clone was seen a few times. The CDR3 region is CASSLTPPGETQYF. Here the CDR3 DNA reads TGTGCCAGCAGCCTAACACCACCTGGGGAGACCCAGTACTTC. This chain joins TRBV13 and TRBJ2-5; D unclear. V lost 5 bases to trimming and J lost 5 bases, with 15 bases between them. CDR3 length equals 14 residues. Germline V lookup: CDR1 PRHDT, CDR2 FYEKMQ (reference sequence).

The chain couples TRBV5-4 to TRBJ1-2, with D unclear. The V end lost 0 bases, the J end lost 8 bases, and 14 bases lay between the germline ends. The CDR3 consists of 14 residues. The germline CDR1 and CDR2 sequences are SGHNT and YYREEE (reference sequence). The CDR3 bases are TGTGCCAGCAGCTTGGCACAAAAAACACGAGGCTACACCTTC. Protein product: CASSLAQKTRGYTF.

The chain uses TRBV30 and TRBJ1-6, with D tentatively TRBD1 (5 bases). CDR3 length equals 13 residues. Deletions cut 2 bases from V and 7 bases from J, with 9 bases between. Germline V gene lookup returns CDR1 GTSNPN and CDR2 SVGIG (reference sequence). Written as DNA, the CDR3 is TGTGCCTGGAGTCCCCGACAGAATTCACCCCTCCACTTT. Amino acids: CAWSPRQNSPLHF.

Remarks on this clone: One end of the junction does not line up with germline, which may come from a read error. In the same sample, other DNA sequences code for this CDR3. Here the CDR3 DNA reads TGTGCCTGGAGTAACGGGGTAGGAGATCAGCCTCAGCATTTT. Amino acid sequence: CAWSNGVGDQPQHF. The rearrangement links TRBV30 to TRBJ1-5; D is unresolved. The CDR3 runs to 14 residues. Germline V CDR1 and CDR2: GTSNPN, SVGIG (reference sequence).

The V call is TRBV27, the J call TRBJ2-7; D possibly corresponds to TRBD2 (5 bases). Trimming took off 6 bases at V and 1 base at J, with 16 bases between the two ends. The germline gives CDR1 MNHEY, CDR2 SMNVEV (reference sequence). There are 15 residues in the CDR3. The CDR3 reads CASSQSPGNSYEQYF. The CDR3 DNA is TGTGCCAGCAGCCAATCTCCCGGGAATTCCTACGAGCAGTACTTC.